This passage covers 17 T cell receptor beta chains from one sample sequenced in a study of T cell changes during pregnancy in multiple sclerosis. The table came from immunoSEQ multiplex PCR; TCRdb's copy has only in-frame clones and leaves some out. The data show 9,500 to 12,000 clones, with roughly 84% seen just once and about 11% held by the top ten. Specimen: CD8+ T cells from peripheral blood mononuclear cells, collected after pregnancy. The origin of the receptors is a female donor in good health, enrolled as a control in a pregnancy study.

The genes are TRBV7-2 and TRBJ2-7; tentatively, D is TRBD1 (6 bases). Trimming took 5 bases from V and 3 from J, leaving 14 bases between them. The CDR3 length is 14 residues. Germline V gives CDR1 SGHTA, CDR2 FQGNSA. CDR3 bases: TGTGCCAGCAGCCCTGTGGGACAAGACTACGAGCAGTACTTC. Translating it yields CASSPVGQDYEQYF. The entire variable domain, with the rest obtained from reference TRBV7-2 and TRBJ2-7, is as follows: GAGVSQSPSNKVTEKGKDVELRCDPISGHTALYWYRQSLGQGLEFLIYFQGNSAPDKSGLPSDRFSAERTGGSVSTLTIQRTQQEDSAVYLCASSPVGQDYEQYFGPGTRLTVT.

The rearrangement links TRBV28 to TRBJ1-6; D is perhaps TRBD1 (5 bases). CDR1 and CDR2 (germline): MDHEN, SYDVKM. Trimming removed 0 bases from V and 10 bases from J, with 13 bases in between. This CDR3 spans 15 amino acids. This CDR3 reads CASSLWEGAQSPLHF. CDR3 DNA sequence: TGTGCCAGCAGTTTATGGGAAGGGGCCCAATCACCCCTCCACTTT.

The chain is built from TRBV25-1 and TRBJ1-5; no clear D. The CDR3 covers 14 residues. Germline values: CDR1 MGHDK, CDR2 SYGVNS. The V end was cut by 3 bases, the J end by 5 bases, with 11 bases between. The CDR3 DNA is TGTGCCAGCAGTGATCTCCCAAGCCATCAGCCCCAGCATTTT. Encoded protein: CASSDLPSHQPQHF.

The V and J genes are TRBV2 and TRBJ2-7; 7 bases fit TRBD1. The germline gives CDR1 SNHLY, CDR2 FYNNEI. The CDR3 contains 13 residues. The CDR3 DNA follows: TGTGCGACGCTGGGGACAGTAAGTTACGAGCAGTACTTC. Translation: CATLGTVSYEQYF. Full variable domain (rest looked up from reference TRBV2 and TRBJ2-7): EPEVTQTPSHQVTQMGQEVILRCVPISNHLYFYWYRQILGQKVEFLVSFYNNEISEKSEIFDDQFSVERPDGSNFTLKIRSTKLEDSAMYFCATLGTVSYEQYFGPGTRLTVT.

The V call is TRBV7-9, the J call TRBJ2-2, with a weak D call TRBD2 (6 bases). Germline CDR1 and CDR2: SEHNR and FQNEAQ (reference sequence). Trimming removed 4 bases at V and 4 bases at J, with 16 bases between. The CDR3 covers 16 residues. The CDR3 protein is CASSSGGGQRTGELFF. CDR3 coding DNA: TGTGCCAGCAGCTCGGGTGGAGGGCAGCGCACCGGGGAGCTGTTTTTT.

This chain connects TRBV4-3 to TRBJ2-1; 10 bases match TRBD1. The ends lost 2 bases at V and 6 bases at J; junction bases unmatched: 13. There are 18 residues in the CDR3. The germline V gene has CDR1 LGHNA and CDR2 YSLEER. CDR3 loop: CASSQRQGAYSGRNEQFF. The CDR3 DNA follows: TGCGCCAGCAGCCAAAGACAGGGGGCGTATAGCGGGCGCAATGAGCAGTTCTTC.

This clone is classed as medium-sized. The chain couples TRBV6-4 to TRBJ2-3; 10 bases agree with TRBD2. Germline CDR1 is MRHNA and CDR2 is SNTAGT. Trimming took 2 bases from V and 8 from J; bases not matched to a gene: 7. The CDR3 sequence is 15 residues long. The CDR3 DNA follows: TGTGCCAGCAGTGACGCAGCGGGAGGGCCGGCTACGCAGTATTTT. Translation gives CASSDAAGGPATQYF.

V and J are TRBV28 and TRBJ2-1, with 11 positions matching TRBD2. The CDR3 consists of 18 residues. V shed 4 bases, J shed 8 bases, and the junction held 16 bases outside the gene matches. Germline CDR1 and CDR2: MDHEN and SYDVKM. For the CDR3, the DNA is TGTGCCAGCAGTTATTGGGTAGCGGGAGGGCCCGGGTTCCATGAGCAGTTCTTC. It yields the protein CASSYWVAGGPGFHEQFF.

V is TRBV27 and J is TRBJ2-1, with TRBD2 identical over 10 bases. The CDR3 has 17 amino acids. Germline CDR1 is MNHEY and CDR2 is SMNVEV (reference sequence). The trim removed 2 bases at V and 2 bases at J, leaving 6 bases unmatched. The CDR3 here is CASSLQSGRAAYNEQFF. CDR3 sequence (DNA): TGTGCCAGCAGTTTACAAAGCGGGAGGGCGGCCTACAATGAGCAGTTCTTC.

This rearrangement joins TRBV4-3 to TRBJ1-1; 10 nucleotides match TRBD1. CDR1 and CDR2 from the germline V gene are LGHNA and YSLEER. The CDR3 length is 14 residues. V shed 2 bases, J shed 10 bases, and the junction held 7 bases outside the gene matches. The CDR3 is CASSQYPDRGAAFF. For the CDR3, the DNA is TGCGCCAGCAGCCAATACCCGGACAGGGGGGCAGCTTTCTTT.

As DNA, the CDR3 is TGTGCCACCAGCAGAGCGGGGGGCCGGGGTACGCAGTATTTT. Protein sequence: CATSRAGGRGTQYF. V usage is TRBV15 and J usage is TRBJ2-3, with D possibly being TRBD2 (7 bases). The CDR3 runs to 14 residues. Germline V gene data show CDR1 as LNHNV and CDR2 as YYDKDF (reference sequence). Deletions cut 1 base from V and 8 bases from J, with 13 bases between.

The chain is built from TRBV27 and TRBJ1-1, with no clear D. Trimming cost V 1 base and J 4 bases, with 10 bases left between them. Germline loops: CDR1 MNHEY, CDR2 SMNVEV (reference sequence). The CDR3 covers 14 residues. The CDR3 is CASSLYIDSTEAFF. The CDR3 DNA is TGTGCCAGCAGTTTATATATAGATTCCACTGAAGCTTTCTTT.

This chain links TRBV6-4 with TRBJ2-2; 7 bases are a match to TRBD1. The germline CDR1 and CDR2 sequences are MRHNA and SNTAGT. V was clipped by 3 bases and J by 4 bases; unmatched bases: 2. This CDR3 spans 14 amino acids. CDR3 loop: CASSEAGGTGELFF. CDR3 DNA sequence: TGTGCCAGCAGTGAAGCAGGGGGCACCGGGGAGCTGTTTTTT.

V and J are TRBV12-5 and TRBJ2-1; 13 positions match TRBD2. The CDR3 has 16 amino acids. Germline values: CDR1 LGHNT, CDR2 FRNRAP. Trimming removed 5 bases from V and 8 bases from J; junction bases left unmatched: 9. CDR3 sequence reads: CASGITSGRGIDEQFF. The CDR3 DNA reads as TGTGCTAGTGGTATAACTAGCGGGAGGGGCATAGATGAGCAGTTCTTC.

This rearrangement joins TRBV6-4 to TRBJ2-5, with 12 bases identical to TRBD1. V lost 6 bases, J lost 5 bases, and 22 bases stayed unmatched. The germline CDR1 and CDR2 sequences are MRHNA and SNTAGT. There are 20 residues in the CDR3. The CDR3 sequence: CASRETPGQGALGPTETQYF. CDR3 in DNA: TGTGCCAGCAGAGAAACTCCGGGACAGGGGGCGCTCGGCCCTACGGAGACCCAGTACTTC.

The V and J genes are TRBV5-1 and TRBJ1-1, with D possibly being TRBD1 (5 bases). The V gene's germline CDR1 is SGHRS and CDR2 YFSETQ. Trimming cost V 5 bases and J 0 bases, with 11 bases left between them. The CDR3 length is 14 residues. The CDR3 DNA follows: TGCGCCAGCAGGGCAGGGAGGCTGAACACTGAAGCTTTCTTT. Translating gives CASRAGRLNTEAFF.

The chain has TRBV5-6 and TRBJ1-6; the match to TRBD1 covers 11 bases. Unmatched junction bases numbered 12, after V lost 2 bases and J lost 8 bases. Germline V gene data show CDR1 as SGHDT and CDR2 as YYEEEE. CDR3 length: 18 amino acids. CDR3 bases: TGTGCCAGCAGCTTTGGGGCCGGGACAGGGGGAAGGTATTCACCCCTCCACTTT. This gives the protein CASSFGAGTGGRYSPLHF.